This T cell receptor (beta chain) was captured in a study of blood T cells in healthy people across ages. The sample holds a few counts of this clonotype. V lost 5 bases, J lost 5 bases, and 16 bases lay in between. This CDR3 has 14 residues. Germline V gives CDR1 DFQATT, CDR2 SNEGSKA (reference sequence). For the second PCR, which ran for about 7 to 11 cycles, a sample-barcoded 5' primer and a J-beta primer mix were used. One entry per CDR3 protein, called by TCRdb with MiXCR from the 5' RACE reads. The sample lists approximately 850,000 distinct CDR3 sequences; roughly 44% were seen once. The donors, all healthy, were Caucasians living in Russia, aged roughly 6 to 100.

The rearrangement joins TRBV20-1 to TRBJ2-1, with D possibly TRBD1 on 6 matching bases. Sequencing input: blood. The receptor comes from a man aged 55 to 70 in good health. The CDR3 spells CSALTGTHNNEQFF. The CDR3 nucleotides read TGCAGTGCTTTGACCGGGACACACAACAATGAGCAGTTCTTC.